The entry below describes one T cell receptor beta chain. Which antigen it targets is not known. Qualities for individual bases were not recorded, and no much larger clone is one base off. These data are taken from a study of beta chain features in type 1 diabetes (dated by TCRdb to the late 2010s). About the investigation overall: Mean age, gender distribution, total cell number and subset yield were not different between patients and healthy donors. A total of about 110 million sorted cells were examined across all samples, and the number of cells per subset was strongly correlated with RNA yield. The study compared TCRB repertoires of sorted circulating CD4+ T cell subsets between recently diagnosed type 1 diabetes patients and matched healthy donors. Whereas all 28 donors provided naive and central memory subsets, regulatory and stem cell-like memory subsets were isolated from just 8 patients and roughly eight healthy donors. Study-wide conclusions, independent of this receptor: Naive, central memory and regulatory TCRB repertoires appeared more similar among patients than among healthy donors. In all four CD4+ subsets, TCRB CDR3 length was moderately but significantly shorter in type 1 diabetes patients. HLA sub-analyses involved small numbers of individuals, so any influence of HLA type on TCRB rearrangement remained unresolved. Sequencing cDNA rather than genomic DNA could over-represent highly expressing activated cells, although activation and CD3 levels did not differ between groups. At VDJ recombination sites, patients with type 1 diabetes made fewer insertions and deleted more nucleotides, a pattern implying thymic rearrangement abnormalities. PCR might favor shorter templates, but patient and control samples were amplified and corrected together, so any skew would affect both groups equally.

The entire isolated RNA was reverse transcribed using the High Capacity cDNA Reverse Transcription Kit, and thus expressed TCRB transcripts were sequenced. Deep immunoSEQ sequencing was performed on naive, central memory and regulatory T cell samples, with an average of around 3.5 million total reads per sample. Sorted cells were lysed in RLT buffer, and RNA was extracted using DNase-treated RNeasy Micro or Mini kits according to cell number. Each cell subset was processed separately to prevent cross-contamination, with patient and healthy donor samples processed together. The immunoSEQ multiplex PCR was used to amplify TCRB sequences from cDNA, yielding 87-bp fragments that span the CDR3 region. Amplicons were sequenced on the Illumina HiSeq platform. In the paper's pipeline: PCR bias was corrected computationally using synthetic template baselines, and reads within Hamming distance 2 were collapsed, with unmergeable singletons discarded. Reads were aligned against IMGT so that V, D and J genes, CDR3 length and insertions or deletions at six rearrangement sites could be assigned. Within each subset, clonotype counts were normalized to the number of sorted cells before true diversity and Gini coefficients were calculated with the tcR R package. Repertoire sharing was quantified using the overlap coefficient calculated on TCRB nucleotide sequences. Out-of-frame TCRB sequences from naive cells were analyzed as a proxy for the pre-selection repertoire. Here the immuneACCESS table is served through TCRdb, limited to in-frame sequences with V and J called. Missing clones are a known gap in these copies; in checked studies unresolved V genes cover under half, and the rest lacks a known reason. V, J and clone size were drawn from that table, and D and trimming were deduced from the DNA. Across this sample there are around 310,000 clones, with approximately 13% seen only once. The ten largest clones capture 0.013% to 0.015% of the sample.

In the germline V gene, CDR1 corresponds to SGHTA and CDR2 to FQGTGA. The V end gives up 3 bases and the J end 5 bases, leaving 8 bases in the junction not matched to a gene. The CDR3 sequence holds 15 residues, the cysteine and phenylalanine included. The retained sequence is limited to the CDR3, 45 bases, with the frame set at the first base. A single peripheral blood draw of 90 to 150 mL on average was collected from each donor into heparinised tubes. Using a panel that included CD45RO, CCR7, CD25, CD127, CD95 and CD27, naive, central memory, regulatory and stem cell-like memory CD4+ T cells were sorted on a BD FACSAria II. Every sorted population had a purity above 98%. PBMCs were isolated right away by Lymphoprep density gradient centrifugation and were stained directly, without culture. So that batch effects would be minimized, each experiment stained and sorted samples in pairs, pairing one healthy donor with one patient.

The sequenced sample was naive CD4+ T cells from blood. This specimen's cell subset or site label, per the study, means: true naive CD4+ T cells. The source of this sequence is a woman younger than 30 with type 1 diabetes. The sequence is built from TRBV7-3 and TRBJ2-5; the junction holds 8 bases that match TRBD2. The nucleotides are TGTGCCAGCAGCTTCGGCCAGGGCGGGAGGGAGACCCAGTACTTC. Translated, it reads CASSFGQGGRETQYF.